There are many counts of the clone carrying this T cell receptor beta chain. Its antigen is unidentified. This sample stems from a study of T cell repertoires in cytomegalovirus infection. MiXCR, applied by TCRdb to the reads, yields one record per CDR3 protein. The table has around 430,000 distinct CDR3 sequences, 42% seen once. Study conclusions and caveats: Across the ex vivo response, the dominant clonotypes were HLA-C-restricted CMV-specific TCR beta clonotypes.

Trimming shortened V by 5 bases and J by 1 base, and 9 bases separated the two germline ends. In germline, CDR1 is MNHNS, CDR2 SASEGT. The CDR3 has 14 amino acids. The sequenced sample was cultured PBMCs, obtained from culture after CMV antigen stimulation. V usage is TRBV6-1 and J usage is TRBJ2-4; perhaps TRBD2 as D (5 bases). The sequence was collected from a human donor in good health (CMV status not recorded). Some clones in this sample may be carry-over from other donors' samples. CDR3 DNA: TGTGCCAGCAGTAAACTAGAGGCCAAAAACATTCAGTACTTC. Its translation is CASSKLEAKNIQYF.